This is a list of T cell receptor beta chains from one sample in a study of shared clonotypes between healthy human individuals. This table comes from immunoSEQ multiplex PCR, and its TCRdb copy is limited to in-frame clones, with some not included. This table holds about 1.5 million clones, roughly 97% found once. Sequenced: naive CD4+ T cells sorted from blood. Receptors were obtained from a young man in good health. Both conserved end residues are part of each CDR3. The order of the fields is D gene, clone size, J gene, V gene, CDR3 DNA, CDR3 protein. The D gene is left open where the match is weak. Clone size is not always given. Where it is, it says once, few, many or a class for expanded clones.

D gene: .; clone size: .; J gene: TRBJ2-7; V gene: TRBV5-1; CDR3 DNA: TGCGCCAGCAGCTTGGGGACAAGTGCCTCCTACGAGCAGTACTTC; CDR3 protein: CASSLGTSASYEQYF
D gene: .; clone size: .; J gene: TRBJ2-7; V gene: TRBV6-6; CDR3 DNA: TGTGCCAGCAGTTTCGCTGGGGGATACGAGCAGTACTTC; CDR3 protein: CASSFAGGYEQYF
D gene: TRBD1; clone size: .; J gene: TRBJ1-2; V gene: TRBV6-5; CDR3 DNA: TGTGCCAGCAGTCACAGGGGGGGCTACACCTTC; CDR3 protein: CASSHRGGYTF
D gene: .; clone size: .; J gene: TRBJ2-1; V gene: TRBV27; CDR3 DNA: TGTGCCAGCCGTATTTGGACAGGGGCTAGCGGGAGCAATGAGCAGTTCTTC; CDR3 protein: CASRIWTGASGSNEQFF
D gene: .; clone size: .; J gene: TRBJ1-1; V gene: TRBV30; CDR3 DNA: TGTGCCTGGAGTGGTAGGAATGCCCCTGAAGCTTTCTTT; CDR3 protein: CAWSGRNAPEAFF
D gene: TRBD2; clone size: .; J gene: TRBJ2-1; V gene: TRBV7-3; CDR3 DNA: TGTGCCAGCAGGCCGCAGCGGGAGGGCGACAATGAGCAGTTCTTC; CDR3 protein: CASRPQREGDNEQFF
D gene: TRBD1; clone size: .; J gene: TRBJ2-3; V gene: TRBV11-2; CDR3 DNA: TGTGCCAGCAGCTCACAGGGGCTTCCAGATACGCAGTATTTT; CDR3 protein: CASSSQGLPDTQYF
D gene: TRBD1; clone size: .; J gene: TRBJ2-5; V gene: TRBV4-1; CDR3 DNA: TGCGCCAGCAGCCAACCGGGACAGAGGGAGATGGAGACCCAGTACTTC; CDR3 protein: CASSQPGQREMETQYF
D gene: .; clone size: .; J gene: TRBJ2-5; V gene: TRBV5-1; CDR3 DNA: TGCGCCAGCAGACCCACCTTGACAGGAGCTAGGGAGACCCAGTACTTC; CDR3 protein: CASRPTLTGARETQYF
D gene: .; clone size: .; J gene: TRBJ2-7; V gene: TRBV28; CDR3 DNA: TGTGCCAGCAGTCCTAAGGGTGGAGAACGCTACTACGAGCAGTACTTC; CDR3 protein: CASSPKGGERYYEQYF
D gene: TRBD1; clone size: .; J gene: TRBJ2-7; V gene: TRBV10-3; CDR3 DNA: TGTGCCATTCAAGTTACGGGACAGGGGACCGAGCAGTACTTC; CDR3 protein: CAIQVTGQGTEQYF
D gene: TRBD1; clone size: .; J gene: TRBJ2-7; V gene: TRBV6-5; CDR3 DNA: TGTGCCAGCAGTTCTACAGGGGCGTACGAGCAGTACTTC; CDR3 protein: CASSSTGAYEQYF
D gene: .; clone size: .; J gene: TRBJ2-7; V gene: TRBV14; CDR3 DNA: TGTGCCAGCAGCCAAGAATGGGGGCGCCCCCCCTACGAGCAGTACTTC; CDR3 protein: CASSQEWGRPPYEQYF
D gene: .; clone size: .; J gene: TRBJ1-4; V gene: TRBV28; CDR3 DNA: TGTGCCAGCAGCCTCAATAGGAAAAAACTGTTTTTT; CDR3 protein: CASSLNRKKLFF
D gene: TRBD1; clone size: .; J gene: TRBJ2-7; V gene: TRBV18; CDR3 DNA: TGTGCCAGCTCACCAAGGACAGGGGCCTACTACGAGCAGTACTTC; CDR3 protein: CASSPRTGAYYEQYF
D gene: .; clone size: .; J gene: TRBJ2-7; V gene: TRBV5-1; CDR3 DNA: TGCGCCAGCAGCTCAACTACCTCGACACGACAAACCTACGAGCAGTACTTC; CDR3 protein: CASSSTTSTRQTYEQYF
D gene: .; clone size: .; J gene: TRBJ1-4; V gene: TRBV2; CDR3 DNA: TGTGCCAGCAGTGAATCCAGGATGGAAAAACTGTTTTTT; CDR3 protein: CASSESRMEKLFF
D gene: .; clone size: .; J gene: TRBJ1-1; V gene: TRBV6-1; CDR3 DNA: TGTGCCAGCAGTGAACGGCTGTTGGGGAACACTGAAGCTTTCTTT; CDR3 protein: CASSERLLGNTEAFF
D gene: .; clone size: .; J gene: TRBJ2-1; V gene: TRBV6-4; CDR3 DNA: TGTGCCAGCAGTGACTCCGGGACGACCTACAATGAGCAGTTCTTC; CDR3 protein: CASSDSGTTYNEQFF
D gene: .; clone size: .; J gene: TRBJ2-7; V gene: TRBV19; CDR3 DNA: TGTGCCAGTAGTGGGAAGACAGGCCCATCCTACGAGCAGTACTTC; CDR3 protein: CASSGKTGPSYEQYF
D gene: TRBD2; clone size: .; J gene: TRBJ2-7; V gene: TRBV11-2; CDR3 DNA: TGTGCCAGCAGAAAAAGGGGAGGCCTGCTTAGCGGGAGCTCCTACGAGCAGTACTTC; CDR3 protein: CASRKRGGLLSGSSYEQYF
D gene: TRBD2; clone size: .; J gene: TRBJ2-1; V gene: TRBV2; CDR3 DNA: TGTGCCAGCAGTTGGTCGGGACTAGCGGGAGTCTACAATGAGCAGTTCTTC; CDR3 protein: CASSWSGLAGVYNEQFF
D gene: TRBD1; clone size: .; J gene: TRBJ2-6; V gene: TRBV28; CDR3 DNA: TGTGCCAGCAGGACAGGGGGCTTTGGGGCCAACGTCCTGACTTTC; CDR3 protein: CASRTGGFGANVLTF
D gene: .; clone size: .; J gene: TRBJ2-3; V gene: TRBV28; CDR3 DNA: TGTGCCAGCAGGCCAGGGTACACAGATACGCAGTATTTT; CDR3 protein: CASRPGYTDTQYF
D gene: .; clone size: .; J gene: TRBJ2-5; V gene: TRBV5-1; CDR3 DNA: TGCGCCAGCAGTATCGGGAATGCTCGAGAGACCCAGTACTTC; CDR3 protein: CASSIGNARETQYF
D gene: .; clone size: .; J gene: TRBJ2-3; V gene: TRBV27; CDR3 DNA: TGTGCCAGCAGCTCGGTAGGACGGGGTAGCACAGATACGCAGTATTTT; CDR3 protein: CASSSVGRGSTDTQYF
D gene: .; clone size: .; J gene: TRBJ2-5; V gene: TRBV7-2; CDR3 DNA: TGTGCCAGCAGCCCGGACATACTACGAGAGACCCAGTACTTC; CDR3 protein: CASSPDILRETQYF
D gene: .; clone size: .; J gene: TRBJ2-1; V gene: TRBV14; CDR3 DNA: TGTGCCAGCAGCCGACGCTCCGGTAGGAGCATGAATGAGCAGTTCTTC; CDR3 protein: CASSRRSGRSMNEQFF
D gene: TRBD2; clone size: .; J gene: TRBJ2-2; V gene: TRBV11-2; CDR3 DNA: TGTGCCAGCAGCCCGCCGGGACTAGCGTTGTCGGGGGAGCTGTTTTTT; CDR3 protein: CASSPPGLALSGELFF
D gene: .; clone size: .; J gene: TRBJ1-1; V gene: TRBV5-1; CDR3 DNA: TGCGCCAGCAGCTTGGTCGGAGGGGGGAACACTGAAGCTTTCTTT; CDR3 protein: CASSLVGGGNTEAFF
D gene: TRBD1; clone size: .; J gene: TRBJ1-2; V gene: TRBV2; CDR3 DNA: TGTGCCAGCAGTCCGGGACAGGGGAATGGCTACACCTTC; CDR3 protein: CASSPGQGNGYTF
D gene: TRBD2; clone size: .; J gene: TRBJ2-7; V gene: TRBV5-1; CDR3 DNA: TGCGCCAGCAGCTTGGGAGCGGGAGCGTACGAGCAGTACTTC; CDR3 protein: CASSLGAGAYEQYF
D gene: .; clone size: .; J gene: TRBJ2-1; V gene: TRBV9; CDR3 DNA: TGTGCCAGCAGCGGGACCTTGCGGGGATCCTACAATGAGCAGTTCTTC; CDR3 protein: CASSGTLRGSYNEQFF
D gene: TRBD1; clone size: .; J gene: TRBJ2-2; V gene: TRBV2; CDR3 DNA: TGTGCCAGCAGTCAGAGACAGGGGGAAGTCGGGGAGCTGTTTTTT; CDR3 protein: CASSQRQGEVGELFF
D gene: .; clone size: .; J gene: TRBJ2-3; V gene: TRBV28; CDR3 DNA: TGTGCCAGCAGTTACAGTTCCGGTACGGGTACGCAGTATTTT; CDR3 protein: CASSYSSGTGTQYF
D gene: TRBD2; clone size: .; J gene: TRBJ2-2; V gene: TRBV10-1; CDR3 DNA: TGCGCCAGCATCTTCCCGAGGAGCGGGACCCCCAACACCGGGGAGCTGTTTTTT; CDR3 protein: CASIFPRSGTPNTGELFF
D gene: .; clone size: .; J gene: TRBJ1-1; V gene: TRBV11-2; CDR3 DNA: TGTGCCAGCAGCTTGAAGGGAAGACCCGGGATGAACACTGAAGCTTTCTTT; CDR3 protein: CASSLKGRPGMNTEAFF
D gene: .; clone size: once; J gene: TRBJ1-5; V gene: TRBV6-1; CDR3 DNA: TGTGCCAGCAGTGAAGCGGTCGGGGGTGATAGCAATCAGCCCCAGCATTTT; CDR3 protein: CASSEAVGGDSNQPQHF
D gene: TRBD1; clone size: .; J gene: TRBJ2-7; V gene: TRBV27; CDR3 DNA: TGTGCCAGCAGACGAACGGACAGGGGACCTGCCGAGCAGTACTTC; CDR3 protein: CASRRTDRGPAEQYF
D gene: .; clone size: .; J gene: TRBJ2-2; V gene: TRBV19; CDR3 DNA: TGTGCCAGTAGACCTGGGACCGGGGAGCTGTTTTTT; CDR3 protein: CASRPGTGELFF
D gene: TRBD2; clone size: once; J gene: TRBJ2-1; V gene: TRBV14; CDR3 DNA: TGTGCCAGCGGCCAACAAGCGGGGAATGAGCAGTTCTTC; CDR3 protein: CASGQQAGNEQFF
D gene: TRBD1; clone size: .; J gene: TRBJ1-1; V gene: TRBV6-5; CDR3 DNA: TGTGCCAGCCGCCTGGCAGGGGGGGACACTGAAGCTTTCTTT; CDR3 protein: CASRLAGGDTEAFF
D gene: TRBD2; clone size: .; J gene: TRBJ2-7; V gene: TRBV29-1; CDR3 DNA: TGCAGCGTAGCACCGGGACTAGCGGCGGCCGAGCAGTACTTC; CDR3 protein: CSVAPGLAAAEQYF
D gene: .; clone size: .; J gene: TRBJ2-5; V gene: TRBV27; CDR3 DNA: TGTGCCAGCAGTCGCCAAGGGCTTAGTGTAGAGACCCAGTACTTC; CDR3 protein: CASSRQGLSVETQYF
D gene: TRBD1; clone size: .; J gene: TRBJ1-2; V gene: TRBV28; CDR3 DNA: TGTGCCAGCAGTTCACGACAGGGGCTTAACTATGGCTACACCTTC; CDR3 protein: CASSSRQGLNYGYTF
D gene: .; clone size: .; J gene: TRBJ2-2; V gene: TRBV7-2; CDR3 DNA: TGTGCCAGCAGCTCACAGGGCACCGGGGAGCTGTTTTTT; CDR3 protein: CASSSQGTGELFF
D gene: .; clone size: .; J gene: TRBJ1-2; V gene: TRBV27; CDR3 DNA: TGTGCCAGCAGTTCGGACGGACGTCTTCGGTATGGCTACACCTTC; CDR3 protein: CASSSDGRLRYGYTF
D gene: .; clone size: .; J gene: TRBJ2-7; V gene: TRBV11-2; CDR3 DNA: TGTGCCAGCAGCTTAGAAGGATCGGCCGGTTCCGAGCAGTACTTC; CDR3 protein: CASSLEGSAGSEQYF
D gene: TRBD2; clone size: .; J gene: TRBJ2-1; V gene: TRBV7-3; CDR3 DNA: TGTGCCAGCAGCGCTAGCGGGAGGGCGGTCGATGAGCAGTTCTTC; CDR3 protein: CASSASGRAVDEQFF